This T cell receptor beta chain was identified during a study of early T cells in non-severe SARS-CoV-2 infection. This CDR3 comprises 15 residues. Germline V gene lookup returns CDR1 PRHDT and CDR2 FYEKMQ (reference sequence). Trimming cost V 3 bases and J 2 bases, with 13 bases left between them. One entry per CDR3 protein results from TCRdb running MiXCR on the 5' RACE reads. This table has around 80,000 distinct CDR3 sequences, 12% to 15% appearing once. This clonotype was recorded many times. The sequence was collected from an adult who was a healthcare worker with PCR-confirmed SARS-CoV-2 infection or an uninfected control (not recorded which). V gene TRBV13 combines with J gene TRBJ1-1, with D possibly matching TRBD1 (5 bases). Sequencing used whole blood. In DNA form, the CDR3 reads TGTGCCAGCAGCTTTATAGGGGATGACAACACTGAAGCTTTCTTT. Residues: CASSFIGDDNTEAFF.